Presented here are 12 T cell receptor beta chains from one specimen sequenced in a study of blood T cell repertoires in COVID-19. Data came from immunoSEQ multiplex PCR; TCRdb stores just in-frame clones and leaves some out. The table includes some 78,000 clones, around 83% detected once. The sequenced material came from peripheral blood. These receptors all come from a man aged 50 to 59 with acute or convalescent COVID-19.

This chain joins TRBV12-3 or TRBV12-4 and TRBJ1-1; no definite D call. The CDR3 sequence is 13 residues long. The V gene lost 3 bases and the J gene lost 6 bases, with 11 bases spanning the gap. The chain's CDR3 is CASSFVTRAEAFF. The DNA for the CDR3 is TGTGCCAGCAGTTTTGTAACGAGAGCTGAAGCTTTCTTT.

The chain is built from TRBV25-1 and TRBJ1-1, with D uncertain. Deletions cut 3 bases from V and 1 base from J, with 6 bases between. The CDR3 sequence is 13 residues long. Germline V lookup: CDR1 MGHDK, CDR2 SYGVNS. CDR3 region: CASSDRGNTEAFF. CDR3 bases: TGTGCCAGCAGTGACAGAGGGAACACTGAAGCTTTCTTT.

The chain's CDR3 is CSAQSGGNTEAFF. The CDR3, as DNA: TGCAGCGCTCAAAGCGGGGGGAACACTGAAGCTTTCTTT. The chain is built from TRBV29-1 and TRBJ1-1; possibly TRBD1 for D (5 bases). Looked up from germline, CDR1 is SQVTM and CDR2 is ANQGSEA. The CDR3 covers 13 residues. V lost 7 bases and J 1 base, leaving 13 bases between the germline ends.

V gene TRBV11-3 combines with J gene TRBJ2-2; D remains unclear. The germline V gene has CDR1 SGHNT and CDR2 YENEEA. The CDR3 consists of 12 residues. Trimming cost V 3 bases and J 4 bases, with 3 bases left between them. CDR3 nucleotide sequence: TGTGCCAGCAGCTTCCGCACCGGGGAGCTGTTTTTT. It is translated as CASSFRTGELFF.

This clone was recorded only once. This chain links TRBV7-8 with TRBJ2-1; 9 bases are a match to TRBD2. The CDR3 contains 19 residues. The germline gives CDR1 SGHVS, CDR2 FQNEAQ. V gave up 0 bases and J gave up 1 base; unmatched junction bases: 10. The CDR3 reads CASSLASGRGSGSYNEQFF. The DNA of the CDR3 is TGTGCCAGCAGCTTAGCTAGCGGGAGAGGTAGTGGATCCTACAATGAGCAGTTCTTC. The whole variable domain, remainder taken from reference TRBV7-8 and TRBJ2-1, is GAGVSQSPRYKVAKRGQDVALRCDPISGHVSLFWYQQALGQGPEFLTYFQNEAQLDKSGLPSDRFFAERPEGSVSTLKIQRTQQEDSAVYLCASSLASGRGSGSYNEQFFGPGTRLTVL.

The rearrangement joins TRBV24-1 to TRBJ2-1, with TRBD2 identical over 11 bases. The CDR3 extends over 15 amino acids. From germline, CDR1 is KGHDR and CDR2 SFDVKD. Trimming at V came to 4 bases and at J to 12 bases, leaving 10 bases not matched to a gene. The CDR3 DNA sequence: TGTGCCACCAGTGACTCCTTAGCGGGAGGGCTGGCGCAGTTCTTC. Protein sequence: CATSDSLAGGLAQFF.

The chain joins TRBV5-1 to TRBJ1-6; D not certain. V was clipped by 1 base and J by 10 bases, with 15 bases between them. The CDR3 contains 15 residues. The V gene's germline CDR1 is SGHRS and CDR2 YFSETQ. CDR3 sequence (DNA): TGCGCCAGCAGCTTGAGCGGCAGTTTGAACTCACCCCTCCACTTT. This sequence encodes CASSLSGSLNSPLHF.

The gene calls are TRBV4-3 and TRBJ2-1; the match to TRBD1 covers 9 bases. The germline CDR1 and CDR2 sequences are LGHNA and YSLEER. The V segment lost 0 bases and the J segment 9 bases; nucleotides outside the gene matches: 9. CDR3 length: 16 amino acids. CDR3 protein: CASSQERTGGIGEQFF. CDR3 sequence (DNA): TGCGCCAGCAGCCAAGAGAGAACAGGGGGCATAGGTGAGCAGTTCTTC.

V is TRBV14 and J is TRBJ2-5; perhaps TRBD1 as D (6 bases). CDR1 and CDR2 from the germline V gene are SGHDN and FVKESK. Trimming pared 0 bases from V and 9 bases from J, leaving 17 bases between. The CDR3 spans 15 residues. The CDR3 protein is CASSQEPARGPPQYF. DNA for the CDR3: TGTGCCAGCAGCCAAGAACCGGCCAGGGGCCCTCCCCAGTACTTC. Looking up the rest from reference TRBV14 and TRBJ2-5 gives the full variable domain: EAGVTQFPSHSVIEKGQTVTLRCDPISGHDNLYWYRRVMGKEIKFLLHFVKESKQDESGMPNNRFLAERTGGTYSTLKVQPAELEDSGVYFCASSQEPARGPPQYFGPGTRLLVL.

This clone was observed a handful of times. The rearrangement joins TRBV27 to TRBJ1-1, with 10 bases aligning to TRBD1. The germline V gene has CDR1 MNHEY and CDR2 SMNVEV (reference sequence). The CDR3 spans 15 residues. Trimming cost V 2 bases and J 2 bases; bases outside gene matches: 2. CDR3 in DNA: TGTGCCAGCAGTTTAGGGACAGGGGCAAACACTGAAGCTTTCTTT. Translating it yields CASSLGTGANTEAFF.

This rearrangement joins TRBV19 to TRBJ2-1, with 10 bases lining up with TRBD2. The CDR3 spans 15 residues. CDR1 is LNHDA, CDR2 SQIVND, per germline (reference sequence). Unmatched junction bases numbered 9, after V lost 4 bases and J lost 9 bases. The DNA for the CDR3 is TGTGCCAGTAGTACAACAGCGGGAGGGCCGGGTGAGCAGTTCTTC. It encodes CASSTTAGGPGEQFF.

The chain has TRBV5-6 and TRBJ2-3; D is unresolved. Per germline, CDR1 SGHDT and CDR2 YYEEEE. Trimming took off 1 base at V and 2 bases at J, with 5 bases between the two ends. This CDR3 is built from 13 residues. This chain's CDR3 is CASSLYFTDTQYF. The CDR3 region has the DNA TGTGCCAGCAGCTTGTATTTCACAGATACGCAGTATTTT.